Listed below are T cell receptor beta chains from one sample, sequenced in a study of blood T cells in healthy people across ages. Each CDR3 protein gets one entry after TCRdb re-called the 5' RACE reads with MiXCR. The sample yields about 670,000 distinct CDR3 sequences, over 40% seen once. The sequenced sample consisted of blood. Source of these receptors: an elderly man in good health. CDR3s leave out the opening cysteine and the closing phenylalanine or tryptophan. The order of the fields is J gene, clone size, V gene, CDR3 protein. The size of a clone is reported for some rows only, either as once, few or many, or as a class for expanded clones.

TRBJ1-6 | NA | TRBV6-1 | ASSERFKDSPLH
TRBJ2-1 | few | TRBV24-1 | ATRAGLAGGHLPDEQF
TRBJ1-5 | NA | TRBV6-2/TRBV6-3 | ASRDHGQERRSNQPQH
TRBJ1-1 | NA | TRBV5-1 | ASSLQWGTEAF
TRBJ1-6 | few | TRBV5-8 | ASSGNLGQVNSPLH
TRBJ2-7 | NA | TRBV2 | ASSPQRGRSYEQY
TRBJ2-7 | few | TRBV6-2/TRBV6-3 | ASSNPQGESSYEQY
TRBJ1-2 | once | TRBV4-3 | ASSQEKGYYGYT
TRBJ1-5 | NA | TRBV6-2/TRBV6-3 | ARSYSTGTGGSVRGQPQH
TRBJ2-1 | few | TRBV7-2 | ASSFGASGGRNEQF
TRBJ1-4 | NA | TRBV15 | ATSREPPGLGEKLF
TRBJ1-2 | NA | TRBV5-1 | ASSLEAGMRGYT
TRBJ2-3 | NA | TRBV30 | ALSSSGGGTDTQY
TRBJ2-3 | NA | TRBV9 | ASSVGLAEQY
TRBJ1-1 | NA | TRBV5-1 | ASSLGQRNTEAF
TRBJ2-7 | NA | TRBV28 | ASKLAYNEQY
TRBJ2-7 | NA | TRBV28 | ASTQAEGTGYEQY
TRBJ2-3 | many | TRBV4-3 | ASSQGLADTQY
TRBJ2-7 | NA | TRBV3-1 | ASSQDGLAGGTALYEQY
TRBJ2-1 | NA | TRBV6-2/TRBV6-3 | ASRWGEEGYNEQF
TRBJ2-7 | NA | TRBV13 | ASSLGVREQY
TRBJ2-6 | few | TRBV27 | ASNSGTLSSGANVLT
TRBJ2-7 | NA | TRBV30 | AWSVSRASYEQY
TRBJ2-5 | few | TRBV30 | AWSPGHMYQETQY
TRBJ2-5 | NA | TRBV25-1 | ASRDWTSDTQY
TRBJ2-3 | NA | TRBV5-1 | ASPVLGVSASGRSDTQY
TRBJ2-3 | NA | TRBV28 | ASSSTGQGQDTQY
TRBJ2-3 | NA | TRBV27 | ASSPLSRPDGSTQY
TRBJ2-7 | few | TRBV20-1 | SASRLAGGYEQY
TRBJ1-2 | few | TRBV20-1 | SARDPVGGGVGRYGYT
TRBJ2-5 | few | TRBV20-1 | SATNGRVQETQY
TRBJ2-5 | few | TRBV7-9 | ASSLPAGVFGETQY
TRBJ2-7 | few | TRBV20-1 | SARIHQGAGEQY
TRBJ1-2 | NA | TRBV5-1 | ASSLGTNMDYGYT
TRBJ2-7 | once | TRBV6-9 | ASSYVLSGESSYEQY